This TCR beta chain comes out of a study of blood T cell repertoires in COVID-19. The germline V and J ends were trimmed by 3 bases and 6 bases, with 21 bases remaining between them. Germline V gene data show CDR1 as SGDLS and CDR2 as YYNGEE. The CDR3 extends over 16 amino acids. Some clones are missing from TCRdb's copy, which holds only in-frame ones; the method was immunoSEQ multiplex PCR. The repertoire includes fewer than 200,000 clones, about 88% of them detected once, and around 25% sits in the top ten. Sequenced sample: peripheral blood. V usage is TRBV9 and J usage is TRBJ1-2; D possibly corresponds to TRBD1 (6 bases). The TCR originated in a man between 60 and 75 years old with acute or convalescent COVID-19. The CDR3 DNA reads TGTGCCAGCAGCGGACTATTCCCAGGGGACAATCATGGCTACACCTTC. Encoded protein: CASSGLFPGDNHGYTF.